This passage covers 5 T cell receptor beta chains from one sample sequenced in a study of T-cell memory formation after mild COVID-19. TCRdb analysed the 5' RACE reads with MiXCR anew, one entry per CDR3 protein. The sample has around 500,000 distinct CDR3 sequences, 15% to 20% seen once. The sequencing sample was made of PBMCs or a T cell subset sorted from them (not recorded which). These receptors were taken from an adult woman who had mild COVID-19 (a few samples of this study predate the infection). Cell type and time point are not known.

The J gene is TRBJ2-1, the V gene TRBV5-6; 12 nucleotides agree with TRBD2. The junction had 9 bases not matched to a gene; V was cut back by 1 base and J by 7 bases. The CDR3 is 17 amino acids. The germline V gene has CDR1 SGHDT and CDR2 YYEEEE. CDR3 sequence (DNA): TGTGCCAGCAGCTTGCACGCCGGGACTAGCGGGTATAATGAGCAGTTCTTC. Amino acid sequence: CASSLHAGTSGYNEQFF.

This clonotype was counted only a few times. In DNA, the CDR3 is TGTGCCAGCAGCGTAGTACCCATGGGTGGAGATACGCAGTATTTT. Its translation is CASSVVPMGGDTQYF. This chain connects TRBV9 to TRBJ2-3; unclear D gene. The CDR3 length is 15 residues. The ends were cut back, 0 bases at V and 5 bases at J, with 13 bases in the middle. Germline-derived CDR1 and CDR2 are SGDLS and YYNGEE.

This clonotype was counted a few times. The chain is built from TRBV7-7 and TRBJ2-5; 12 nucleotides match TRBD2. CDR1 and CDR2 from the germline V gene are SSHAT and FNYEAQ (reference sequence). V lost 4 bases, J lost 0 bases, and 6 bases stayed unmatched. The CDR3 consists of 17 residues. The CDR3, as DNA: TGTGCCAGCAGCTCCGGACTAGCGGGGAGGTACCAAGAGACCCAGTACTTC. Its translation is CASSSGLAGRYQETQYF.

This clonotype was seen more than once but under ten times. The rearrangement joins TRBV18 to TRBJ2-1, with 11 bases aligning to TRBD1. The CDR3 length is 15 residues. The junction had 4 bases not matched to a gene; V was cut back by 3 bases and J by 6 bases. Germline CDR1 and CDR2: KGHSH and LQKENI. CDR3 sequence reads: CASSPGQGEGNEQFF. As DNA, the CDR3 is TGTGCCAGCTCACCGGGACAGGGGGAAGGCAATGAGCAGTTCTTC.

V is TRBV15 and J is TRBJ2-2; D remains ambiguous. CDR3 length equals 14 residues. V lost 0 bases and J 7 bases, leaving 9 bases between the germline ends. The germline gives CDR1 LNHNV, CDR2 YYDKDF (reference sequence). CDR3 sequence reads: CATSREGSGGELFF. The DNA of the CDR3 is TGTGCCACCAGCAGAGAAGGGTCGGGCGGGGAGCTGTTTTTT.